The 28 T cell receptor beta chains presented below share a single source sample, sequenced in a study of cytomegalovirus exposure and HLA in healthy donors. PCR primers comprised 60 Vbeta and 13 Jbeta primers. Method: immunoSEQ multiplex PCR; TCRdb's copy keeps in-frame clones and lacks some. The repertoire holds around 120,000 clones, with about 83% as singletons. Sequencing was carried out using PBMCs. These receptors originate from a woman in her 40s in good health and CMV-seropositive.

The chain is built from TRBV4-2 and TRBJ2-2; perhaps TRBD1 as D (6 bases). There are 16 residues in the CDR3. V lost 2 bases and J lost 1, with 11 bases in between. The germline gives CDR1 LGHNA, CDR2 YNFKEQ. CDR3 in DNA: TGTGCCAGCAGCCAACCCGGGACATTGAACACCGGGGAGCTGTTTTTT. This encodes CASSQPGTLNTGELFF.

The rearrangement links TRBV5-6 to TRBJ2-2, with TRBD1 matching 9 bases. Germline CDR1 reads SGHDT; CDR2 reads YYEEEE. V shed 5 bases and J 4 bases; nucleotides not matched to a gene: 12. The CDR3 extends over 17 amino acids. This CDR3 reads CASSFLGQGPTTGELFF. The CDR3 coding sequence is TGTGCCAGCAGTTTTTTAGGACAGGGGCCGACCACCGGGGAGCTGTTTTTT.

V usage is TRBV6-4 and J usage is TRBJ2-1, with a weak D call TRBD2 (6 bases). V was clipped by 6 bases and J by 0 bases, with 12 bases between them. CDR1 MRHNA and CDR2 SNTAGT come from the germline V gene. CDR3 length equals 15 residues. In DNA, the CDR3 is TGTGCCAGCAGCCCGGGAGATAGCTCCTACAATGAGCAGTTCTTC. Translating it yields CASSPGDSSYNEQFF.

This clone occurred a few times. V and J are TRBV13 and TRBJ2-3, with TRBD2 matching over 11 bases. CDR3 length: 18 amino acids. Per germline, CDR1 PRHDT and CDR2 FYEKMQ (reference sequence). V trimming: 5 bases; J trimming: 2 bases; junction bases outside the gene matches: 12. CDR3 residues: CASSQEQTSGTYTDTQYF. Here the CDR3 DNA reads TGTGCCAGCAGCCAAGAGCAGACTAGCGGGACTTACACAGATACGCAGTATTTT.

V gene TRBV7-9 combines with J gene TRBJ1-5; D not resolved. The germline V and J ends were trimmed by 5 bases and 0 bases, with 8 bases remaining between them. This CDR3 spans 14 amino acids. Germline V gene data show CDR1 as SEHNR and CDR2 as FQNEAQ (reference sequence). The CDR3 loop is CASSAGGSNQPQHF. CDR3 DNA: TGTGCCAGCAGCGCCGGTGGTAGCAATCAGCCCCAGCATTTT.

This chain links TRBV13 with TRBJ2-5; 10 bases fit TRBD1. The germline gives CDR1 PRHDT, CDR2 FYEKMQ (reference sequence). J gave up 11 bases and V 5 bases, and 17 bases lay outside the gene matches. CDR3 length: 16 residues. The CDR3 spells CASSTLSGTGVNEQYF. The CDR3 DNA follows: TGTGCCAGCAGCACCCTTTCCGGGACAGGGGTTAATGAGCAGTACTTC. The complete variable domain, with remaining parts taken from reference TRBV13 and TRBJ2-5, reads AAGVIQSPRHLIKEKRETATLKCYPIPRHDTVYWYQQGPGQDPQFLISFYEKMQSDKGSIPDRFSAQQFSDYHSELNMSSLELGDSALYFCASSTLSGTGVNEQYFGPGTRLLVL.

The rearrangement uses TRBV29-1 and TRBJ1-2; 10 positions agree with TRBD1. Trimming removed 7 bases from V and 1 base from J; junction bases left unmatched: 3. The CDR3 has 13 residues. Germline V gives CDR1 SQVTM, CDR2 ANQGSEA. The CDR3 coding sequence is TGCAGCGCAGGGACAGGGGTTAACTATGGCTACACCTTC. Its translation is CSAGTGVNYGYTF. Full variable domain (rest looked up from reference TRBV29-1 and TRBJ1-2): SAVISQKPSRDICQRGTSLTIQCQVDSQVTMMFWYRQQPGQSLTLIATANQGSEATYESGFVIDKFPISRPNLTFSTLTVSNMSPEDSSIYLCSAGTGVNYGYTFGSGTRLTVV.

The chain recombines TRBV5-1 with TRBJ2-2; 8 bases agree with TRBD2. CDR3 length: 17 amino acids. The germline CDR1 and CDR2 sequences are SGHRS and YFSETQ. Unmatched junction bases numbered 10, after V lost 0 bases and J lost 6 bases. Written as DNA, the CDR3 is TGCGCCAGCAGCTTGGAAGGCTTCGCGGGGGGTCCCGGGGAGCTGTTTTTT. Encoded protein: CASSLEGFAGGPGELFF.

The J gene is TRBJ1-4, the V gene TRBV28; a possible D gene is TRBD1 (5 bases). Germline V gene lookup returns CDR1 MDHEN and CDR2 SYDVKM. This CDR3 contains 14 residues. Trimming left V 6 bases short and J 5 bases short, with 13 bases between. CDR3 sequence (DNA): TGTGCCAGCAGCCGGGGGTCACTGAATGAAAAACTGTTTTTT. Protein sequence: CASSRGSLNEKLFF.

This clone was observed a single time. The chain carries TRBV2 and TRBJ2-1, with 11 bases identical to TRBD2. CDR1 and CDR2 (germline): SNHLY, FYNNEI. The CDR3 runs to 14 residues. Losses at the gene ends were 7 bases for V and 8 bases for J; bases not matched to a gene: 7. The CDR3 DNA reads as TGTGCCAGCAAATGGCTAGCGGGGGGCTATGAGCAGTTCTTC. Translated: CASKWLAGGYEQFF.

The chain carries TRBV4-1 and TRBJ1-2, with D unclear. The CDR3 runs to 15 residues. Deletions cut 0 bases from V and 2 bases from J, with 10 bases between. From germline, CDR1 is MGHRA and CDR2 YSYEKL. CDR3 DNA: TGCGCCAGCAGCCAAGAGGTAGCATCCAACTATGGCTACACCTTC. Translation gives CASSQEVASNYGYTF.

This clone appeared once. This chain uses TRBV11-3 with TRBJ2-5; 9 nucleotides line up with TRBD2. Unmatched junction bases numbered 2, after V lost 1 base and J lost 2 bases. This CDR3 has 15 amino acids. Germline V gene lookup returns CDR1 SGHNT and CDR2 YENEEA. DNA of the CDR3: TGTGCCAGCAGCTTAGGGACTAGCGTACAAGAGACCCAGTACTTC. Residues: CASSLGTSVQETQYF.

The chain carries TRBV7-8 and TRBJ2-5, with 9 bases aligning to TRBD2. V lost 5 bases, J lost 1 base, and 11 bases stayed unmatched. Germline-derived CDR1 and CDR2 are SGHVS and FQNEAQ. The CDR3 runs 17 residues. As DNA, the CDR3 is TGTGCCAGCAGCCGGATACGGGTGCGGGGGGGCCAAGAGACCCAGTACTTC. It is translated as CASSRIRVRGGQETQYF.

This chain joins TRBV5-4 and TRBJ2-1, with D hard to call. This CDR3 is 15 amino acids long. V was trimmed by 3 bases and J by 0 bases, leaving 10 bases between them. Germline assignment: CDR1 SGHNT and CDR2 YYREEE (reference sequence). The DNA of the CDR3 is TGTGCCAGCAGCTCTGGGCCGAGCTCCTACAATGAGCAGTTCTTC. Protein product: CASSSGPSSYNEQFF.

The chain has TRBV7-9 and TRBJ2-1; a possible D gene is TRBD1 (6 bases). Germline V gene sequence: CDR1 SEHNR, CDR2 FQNEAQ (reference sequence). The ends were cut back, 3 bases at V and 4 bases at J, with 10 bases in the middle. The CDR3 is 14 residues long. Here the CDR3 DNA reads TGTGCCAGCAGCTTGGACAGCCAGTACAATGAGCAGTTCTTC. Residues: CASSLDSQYNEQFF.

This chain joins TRBV29-1 and TRBJ1-2; D gene ambiguous. V was clipped by 4 bases and J by 5 bases, with 8 bases between them. Germline assignment: CDR1 SQVTM and CDR2 ANQGSEA. The CDR3 spans 11 residues. This chain's CDR3 is CSVVVAYGYTF. Written as DNA, the CDR3 is TGCAGCGTTGTGGTAGCGTATGGCTACACCTTC.

The chain links TRBV29-1 to TRBJ2-5; possibly TRBD1 for D (6 bases). Germline CDR1 and CDR2: SQVTM and ANQGSEA. V was pared by 0 bases and J by 0 bases, with 14 bases between. This CDR3 has 16 amino acids. CDR3 sequence reads: CSVEEGQGWYQETQYF. The CDR3 region has the DNA TGCAGCGTTGAAGAGGGCCAGGGGTGGTACCAAGAGACCCAGTACTTC.

The chain employs TRBV7-2 and TRBJ1-5, with D uncertain. Looked up from germline, CDR1 is SGHTA and CDR2 is FQGNSA. This CDR3 comprises 14 residues. V was shortened by 3 bases and J by 4 bases, with 10 bases between the two germline ends. CDR3 in amino acids: CASSLFAGNQPQHF. The CDR3 coding sequence is TGTGCCAGCAGCTTGTTTGCGGGGAATCAGCCCCAGCATTTT.

The chain recombines TRBV5-6 with TRBJ2-1; tentative D call: TRBD1 (5 bases). Germline CDR1 reads SGHDT; CDR2 reads YYEEEE. The CDR3 length is 13 residues. V was cut by 9 bases and J by 1 base, with 11 bases left in between. The chain's CDR3 is CATTDISYNEQFF. CDR3 bases: TGTGCCACTACGGACATATCCTACAATGAGCAGTTCTTC. The full variable domain, with the rest looked up from reference TRBV5-6 and TRBJ2-1, is DAGVTQSPTHLIKTRGQQVTLRCSPKSGHDTVSWYQQALGQGPQFIFQYYEEEERQRGNFPDRFSGHQFPNYSSELNVNALLLGDSALYLCATTDISYNEQFFGPGTRLTVL.

The chain uses TRBV5-8 and TRBJ1-2; unclear D gene. CDR3 length: 11 residues. V lost 4 bases and J lost 8, with 9 bases in between. Germline V gene sequence: CDR1 SGHTS, CDR2 YDEGEE. CDR3 bases: TGTGCCAGCAGCGCGGTGCAGGGCTACACCTTC. Protein product: CASSAVQGYTF.

The chain joins TRBV5-5 to TRBJ2-1; 11 positions match TRBD2. V dropped 0 bases and J dropped 8; count of bases not matched to a gene: 7. Germline loops: CDR1 SGHKS, CDR2 YYEKEE (reference sequence). This CDR3 is 16 amino acids long. The CDR3 here is CASSLGSVAGGYEQFF. The CDR3, as DNA: TGTGCCAGCAGCTTGGGGTCGGTAGCGGGAGGGTATGAGCAGTTCTTC. Based on the CDR3 plus reference TRBV5-5 and TRBJ2-1, the full variable domain is DAGVTQSPTHLIKTRGQQVTLRCSPISGHKSVSWYQQVLGQGPQFIFQYYEKEERGRGNFPDRFSARQFPNYSSELNVNALLLGDSALYLCASSLGSVAGGYEQFFGPGTRLTVL.

The rearrangement links TRBV5-1 to TRBJ1-1, with D possibly matching TRBD1 (5 bases). Germline V gene lookup returns CDR1 SGHRS and CDR2 YFSETQ. The CDR3 is 13 residues long. The germline V and J ends were trimmed by 2 bases and 8 bases, with 13 bases remaining between them. The DNA of the CDR3 is TGCGCCAGCAGCTTCGGAGGGGAAGGGGAAGCTTTCTTT. This codes for CASSFGGEGEAFF. The full variable domain, with the rest looked up from reference TRBV5-1 and TRBJ1-1, is KAGVTQTPRYLIKTRGQQVTLSCSPISGHRSVSWYQQTPGQGLQFLFEYFSETQRNKGNFPGRFSGRQFSNSRSEMNVSTLELGDSALYLCASSFGGEGEAFFGQGTRLTVV.

V usage is TRBV13 and J usage is TRBJ1-1, with TRBD1 identical over 9 bases. With V trimmed by 3 bases and J by 11 bases, 10 bases remained unmatched. The CDR3 is made up of 14 amino acids. Germline assignment: CDR1 PRHDT and CDR2 FYEKMQ (reference sequence). The DNA of the CDR3 is TGTGCCAGCAGCTTCTCAGTAGGGGACAGGGACGCTTTCTTT. Translation: CASSFSVGDRDAFF.

The J gene is TRBJ2-5, the V gene TRBV6-5; D call uncertain. This CDR3 is built from 13 residues. CDR1 is MNHEY and CDR2 is SVGAGI in the germline V gene. The V end was cut by 7 bases, the J end by 4 bases, with 13 bases between. DNA for the CDR3: TGTGCCAGCAAAAGATCGCCAGGAGAGACCCAGTACTTC. This sequence encodes CASKRSPGETQYF.

The V call is TRBV19, the J call TRBJ1-1, with D uncertain. The CDR3 runs to 15 residues. Deletions cut 7 bases from V and 0 bases from J, with 15 bases between. The germline gives CDR1 LNHDA, CDR2 SQIVND (reference sequence). For the CDR3, the DNA is TGTGCCAGTACCCGAGGGTGGAGCATGAACACTGAAGCTTTCTTT. Encoded protein: CASTRGWSMNTEAFF.

The chain is built from TRBV6-5 and TRBJ1-1, with no clear D. Trimming pared 0 bases from V and 4 bases from J, leaving 9 bases between. The CDR3 has 14 amino acids. Germline CDR1 and CDR2: MNHEY and SVGAGI. The CDR3 protein is CASSYSGAVTEAFF. The CDR3 region has the DNA TGTGCCAGCAGTTACTCAGGTGCGGTCACTGAAGCTTTCTTT.

This clone was found once. The V gene is TRBV27, the J gene TRBJ2-5; 7 positions agree with TRBD1. J gave up 4 bases and V 5 bases, and 10 bases lay outside the gene matches. The CDR3 has 15 residues. Germline CDR1 reads MNHEY; CDR2 reads SMNVEV (reference sequence). The DNA of the CDR3 is TGTGCCAGCAGTGCCATCCGGGACAGAGGAGAGACCCAGTACTTC. Translation: CASSAIRDRGETQYF.

Notes on this clone: One end of the junction fails to match germline, which may point to a read error. This same CDR3 is encoded by further DNA sequences in the sample. This chain links TRBV29-1 with TRBJ1-6; TRBD1 matches at 8 bases. Germline V lookup: CDR1 SQVTM, CDR2 ANQGSEA. The CDR3 extends over 14 amino acids. In nucleotides, the CDR3 is TGCAGCGCCGCACAGGGGGAGGGTAATTCCCCCCTCCACTTT. Residues: CSAAQGEGNSPLHF. Full variable domain (outside the CDR3, taken from reference TRBV29-1 and TRBJ1-6): SAVISQKPSRDICQRGTSLTIQCQVDSQVTMMFWYRQQPGQSLTLIATANQGSEATYESGFVIDKFPISRPNLTFSTLTVSNMSPEDSSIYLCSAAQGEGNSPLHFGNGTRLTVT.